The 17 T cell receptor beta chains below come from one sample, sequenced in a study of blood T cell repertoires in COVID-19. Data came from immunoSEQ multiplex PCR; TCRdb stores just in-frame clones and leaves some out. The table records more than 200,000 clones, about 80% of them present only once. Material: peripheral blood. Source of these receptors: a man aged 50 or older with active or convalescent COVID-19.

The chain recombines TRBV7-2 with TRBJ1-4; D unclear. Trimming removed 4 bases at V and 3 bases at J, with 12 bases between. Germline-derived CDR1 and CDR2 are SGHTA and FQGNSA. This CDR3 has 15 amino acids. CDR3 protein: CASSSDPRANEKLFF. The CDR3 nucleotides are TGTGCCAGCAGCTCAGACCCGAGGGCTAATGAAAAACTGTTTTTT.

J is TRBJ2-7 and V is TRBV3-1 (or the pseudogene TRBV3-2); TRBD1 matches at 9 bases. Losses at the gene ends were 4 bases for V and 4 bases for J; bases not matched to a gene: 8. Germline V lookup: CDR1 LGHDT, CDR2 YNNKEL (reference sequence). The CDR3 loop spans 15 amino acids. The DNA for the CDR3 is TGTGCCAGCAGCCGAACCGGACAGGGGACATACGAGCAGTACTTC. It codes for CASSRTGQGTYEQYF.

The rearrangement links TRBV4-2 to TRBJ1-2, with 7 bases fitting TRBD1. CDR1 and CDR2 (germline): LGHNA, YNFKEQ. V shed 6 bases, J shed 3 bases, and the junction held 7 bases outside the gene matches. The length of the CDR3 is 14 residues. CDR3 protein: CASRIGQDDYGYTF. In DNA form, the CDR3 reads TGTGCCAGCAGAATTGGACAGGATGACTATGGCTACACCTTC.

This clone occurred a few times. The rearrangement joins TRBV27 to TRBJ1-4, with 8 bases aligning to TRBD1. V shed 0 bases, J shed 2 bases, and the junction held 17 bases outside the gene matches. CDR1 and CDR2 (germline): MNHEY, SMNVEV (reference sequence). The CDR3 sequence is 21 residues long. CDR3 DNA sequence: TGTGCCAGCAGTTTATCGAGTCGGGGCAGGGGGCTAGTACCGACTAATGAAAAACTGTTTTTT. It translates to CASSLSSRGRGLVPTNEKLFF.

The chain combines TRBV19 with TRBJ2-7; tentative D call: TRBD1 (5 bases). Germline V gives CDR1 LNHDA, CDR2 SQIVND (reference sequence). Between the trimmed V and J ends, which lost 3 bases and 2 bases, there was a span of 11 bases. The CDR3 extends over 14 amino acids. The CDR3 spells CASSIWGRPYEQYF. The CDR3 DNA sequence: TGTGCCAGTAGTATTTGGGGCAGGCCCTACGAGCAGTACTTC.

The V gene is TRBV2, the J gene TRBJ1-2; TRBD1 might be the D (5 bases). CDR3 size: 13 residues. V was shortened by 1 base and J by 8 bases, with 11 bases between the two germline ends. Germline CDR1 reads SNHLY; CDR2 reads FYNNEI. The CDR3, as DNA: TGTGCCAGCAGTGAAGGAGCAGGGCTCGGCTACACCTTC. As protein: CASSEGAGLGYTF. The variable domain in full, completed from reference TRBV2 and TRBJ1-2, reads EPEVTQTPSHQVTQMGQEVILRCVPISNHLYFYWYRQILGQKVEFLVSFYNNEISEKSEIFDDQFSVERPDGSNFTLKIRSTKLEDSAMYFCASSEGAGLGYTFGSGTRLTVV.

This rearrangement joins TRBV5-1 to TRBJ2-3, with 10 positions matching TRBD1. This CDR3 is built from 16 residues. Germline loops: CDR1 SGHRS, CDR2 YFSETQ. The V segment lost 1 base and the J segment 2 bases; nucleotides outside the gene matches: 4. CDR3: CASSLWGTGDTDTQYF. The CDR3 DNA reads TGCGCCAGCAGCTTGTGGGGGACAGGGGACACAGATACGCAGTATTTT. Looking up the rest from reference TRBV5-1 and TRBJ2-3 gives the full variable domain: KAGVTQTPRYLIKTRGQQVTLSCSPISGHRSVSWYQQTPGQGLQFLFEYFSETQRNKGNFPGRFSGRQFSNSRSEMNVSTLELGDSALYLCASSLWGTGDTDTQYFGPGTRLTVL.

CDR3 protein: CASSKLAGGREQFF. CDR3 bases: TGTGCCAGCTCTAAACTAGCGGGGGGCCGTGAGCAGTTCTTC. The rearrangement uses TRBV6-4 and TRBJ2-1; TRBD2 matches at 12 bases. Germline CDR1 reads MRHNA; CDR2 reads SNTAGT. This CDR3 has 14 residues. Trimming took 8 bases from V and 9 from J; bases not matched to a gene: 8.

This clone came up a few times. V usage is TRBV2 and J usage is TRBJ2-7; 14 bases map to TRBD2. This CDR3 contains 15 residues. Germline V gene data show CDR1 as SNHLY and CDR2 as FYNNEI. Trimming removed 9 bases from V and 0 bases from J; junction bases left unmatched: 4. CDR3 coding DNA: TGTGCCAGTGGACTAGCGGGGGGATCCTCCTACGAGCAGTACTTC. Its protein is CASGLAGGSSYEQYF. Drawing the rest from reference TRBV2 and TRBJ2-7, the complete variable domain is EPEVTQTPSHQVTQMGQEVILRCVPISNHLYFYWYRQILGQKVEFLVSFYNNEISEKSEIFDDQFSVERPDGSNFTLKIRSTKLEDSAMYFCASGLAGGSSYEQYFGPGTRLTVT.

The chain carries TRBV20-1 and TRBJ2-3; a possible D gene is TRBD2 (6 bases). The CDR3 contains 17 residues. V dropped 3 bases and J dropped 4 bases, with 23 bases sitting between them. CDR1 is DFQATT, CDR2 SNEGSKA, per germline (reference sequence). CDR3 sequence (DNA): TGCAGTGCTAGTATACAAACCGGGACTCACAACTCAGATACGCAGTATTTT. Its protein is CSASIQTGTHNSDTQYF.

In DNA, the CDR3 is TGTGCCAGCAGCCGATACGGGAGATCCAGGGCGGGGGGAGAAACTAATGAAAAACTGTTTTTT. Translated, it gives CASSRYGRSRAGGETNEKLFF. This chain joins TRBV7-8 and TRBJ1-4; a possible D gene is TRBD1 (5 bases). The CDR3 is 21 amino acids. Trimming took 5 bases from V and 1 from J, leaving 29 bases between them. Looked up from germline, CDR1 is SGHVS and CDR2 is FQNEAQ. The complete variable domain, with remaining parts taken from reference TRBV7-8 and TRBJ1-4, reads GAGVSQSPRYKVAKRGQDVALRCDPISGHVSLFWYQQALGQGPEFLTYFQNEAQLDKSGLPSDRFFAERPEGSVSTLKIQRTQQEDSAVYLCASSRYGRSRAGGETNEKLFFGSGTQLSVL.

CDR3 region: CASSTPGAGGNTGELFF. The CDR3 DNA is TGTGCCAGCAGCACGCCTGGGGCGGGGGGGAACACCGGGGAGCTGTTTTTT. The V gene is TRBV7-6, the J gene TRBJ2-2; 8 bases match TRBD2. Trimming cost V 5 bases and J 1 base; bases outside gene matches: 9. CDR3 length: 17 residues. CDR1 and CDR2 (germline): SGHVS, FNYEAQ.

V is TRBV10-3 and J is TRBJ2-4, with unresolved D. Trimming pared 3 bases from V and 8 bases from J, leaving 14 bases between. This CDR3 contains 14 residues. Germline V gene data show CDR1 as ENHRY and CDR2 as SYGVKD. The CDR3 nucleotides are TGTGCCATCAGTGACCCGACAATGGGTGACATTCAGTACTTC. Translating gives CAISDPTMGDIQYF.

The chain carries TRBV18 and TRBJ2-1; 12 bases line up with TRBD1. The V and J ends lost 4 bases and 6 bases, in that order; junction bases with no gene match: 4. The CDR3 runs to 15 residues. From germline, CDR1 is KGHSH and CDR2 LQKENI. The CDR3 bases are TGTGCCAGCTCACGACCGGGACAGGGGGCCAATGAGCAGTTCTTC. Protein sequence: CASSRPGQGANEQFF.

This clone was detected only a few times. The sample carries other DNA sequences with the same CDR3. The chain couples TRBV5-5 to TRBJ1-5; D gene ambiguous. There are 13 residues in the CDR3. Germline CDR1 is SGHKS and CDR2 is YYEKEE (reference sequence). The V end lost 0 bases, the J end lost 5 bases, and 6 bases lay between the germline ends. The CDR3 nucleotides read TGTGCCAGCAGCTTGGGTTTAGATCAGCCCCAGCATTTT. It yields the protein CASSLGLDQPQHF.

The chain carries TRBV5-4 and TRBJ2-4; no definite D call. The CDR3 extends over 13 amino acids. Germline V gene sequence: CDR1 SGHNT, CDR2 YYREEE (reference sequence). Trimming shortened V by 1 base and J by 8 bases, and 10 bases separated the two germline ends. The CDR3 spells CASSLPAVDIQYF. For the CDR3, the DNA is TGTGCCAGCAGCTTGCCGGCGGTAGACATTCAGTACTTC.

The rearrangement joins TRBV3-1 (or the pseudogene TRBV3-2) to TRBJ2-1, with D perhaps TRBD2 (5 bases). Trimming shortened V by 0 bases and J by 8 bases, and 11 bases separated the two germline ends. The CDR3 sequence is 14 residues long. Per germline, CDR1 LGHDT and CDR2 YNNKEL (reference sequence). CDR3 DNA: TGTGCCAGCAGCCAAGAATTTGGGCGGGATGAGCAGTTCTTC. Translating gives CASSQEFGRDEQFF.